This T cell receptor (beta chain) came from a study of blood T cell repertoires in COVID-19. Study-wide context: Spain, Italy and the United States supplied samples that represented acute and convalescent COVID-19. PBMCs, B-cell-depleted T cells, or T cells were the source of the cDNA or gDNA that made up the material.

Here immunoSEQ multiplex PCR was the method, and the copy in TCRdb shows in-frame clones only, minus some. Counted here are about 230,000 clones, around 90% occurring once; the ten biggest clones make up less than 3%. Losses at the gene ends were 2 bases for V and 4 bases for J; bases not matched to a gene: 11. Germline assignment: CDR1 SQVTM and CDR2 ANQGSEA. The CDR3 consists of 18 residues. Seattle participants joined during active infection and were tracked over time. The genes are TRBV29-1 and TRBJ2-1; 13 nucleotides align to TRBD2. The sequence was obtained from a man aged 25 to 45 with COVID-19, enrolled during active disease. Sequenced sample: peripheral blood. CDR3 DNA: TGCAGCGTTGAAACCCGGACTAGCGGGAGAGGGGGGTACAATGAGCAGTTCTTC. This codes for CSVETRTSGRGGYNEQFF.